These 19 T cell receptor beta chains were all obtained from the same sample, sequenced in a study of T cells after yellow fever vaccination (dated by TCRdb to the late 2010s). In light of the paper, this sample's treatment or condition label describes: live attenuated yellow fever vaccine strain. The library relied on 5' RACE. TCRdb records Illumina HiSeq 2500 as the sequencer. TCRdb trimmed the raw reads at Q25, called clones with MiXCR and kept productive beta chains. Entries are consolidated by CDR3 protein sequence, retaining the most common genes and DNA. For this sample the table gives 450,000 to 550,000 distinct CDR3 sequences, of which 20% to 25% were detected only once. Roughly a sixth of the sample is in the top ten clones. Material: PBMCs, obtained 21 days after the first yellow fever vaccination. These receptor sequences come from a young man who received the YFV17D yellow fever vaccine.

The chain joins TRBV5-1 to TRBJ2-5, with TRBD1 matching 7 bases. In germline, CDR1 is SGHRS, CDR2 YFSETQ. This CDR3 has 15 amino acids. Losses at the gene ends were 3 bases for V and 0 bases for J; bases not matched to a gene: 5. CDR3 residues: CASSYRDRDQETQYF. Written as DNA, the CDR3 is TGCGCCAGCAGCTACCGGGACAGAGACCAAGAGACCCAGTACTTC. Full variable domain (rest looked up from reference TRBV5-1 and TRBJ2-5): KAGVTQTPRYLIKTRGQQVTLSCSPISGHRSVSWYQQTPGQGLQFLFEYFSETQRNKGNFPGRFSGRQFSNSRSEMNVSTLELGDSALYLCASSYRDRDQETQYFGPGTRLLVL.

J is TRBJ1-1 and V is TRBV6-5; D call uncertain. CDR3 length: 14 amino acids. CDR1 MNHEY and CDR2 SVGAGI come from the germline V gene. V was trimmed by 2 bases and J by 2 bases, leaving 9 bases between them. For the CDR3, the DNA is TGTGCCAGCAGTTACAACGGACTAAACACTGAAGCTTTCTTT. Protein: CASSYNGLNTEAFF.

This clonotype came up a few times. V is TRBV11-2 and J is TRBJ2-1; D remains ambiguous. Looked up from germline, CDR1 is SGHAT and CDR2 is FQNNGV. Trimming took off 10 bases at V and 4 bases at J, with 11 bases between the two ends. The CDR3 has 12 residues. The CDR3: CATAPPYNEQFF. CDR3 nucleotide sequence: TGTGCCACCGCCCCGCCGTACAATGAGCAGTTCTTC.

This clonotype has more than one count but fewer than ten. The rearrangement joins TRBV7-3 to TRBJ2-2, with 7 bases matching TRBD1. Germline values: CDR1 SGHTA, CDR2 FQGTGA. The CDR3 loop spans 15 amino acids. The V and J ends lost 6 bases and 0 bases, in that order; junction bases with no gene match: 4. The CDR3 spells CASRIDRANTGELFF. DNA of the CDR3: TGTGCCAGCAGGATCGACAGGGCGAACACCGGGGAGCTGTTTTTT.

J is TRBJ1-3 and V is TRBV7-2; D not certain. Germline-derived CDR1 and CDR2 are SGHTA and FQGNSA. The CDR3 sequence is 15 residues long. Trimming took off 1 base at V and 0 bases at J, with 7 bases between the two ends. CDR3 amino acids: CASSLVGSSGNTIYF. The CDR3 coding sequence is TGTGCCAGCAGCTTAGTGGGCAGCTCTGGAAACACCATATATTTT.

The chain employs TRBV7-6 and TRBJ2-5; D is tentatively TRBD1 or TRBD2 (6 bases each). CDR1 SGHVS and CDR2 FNYEAQ come from the germline V gene. The CDR3 extends over 14 amino acids. V was pared by 3 bases and J by 5 bases, with 13 bases between. CDR3 sequence reads: CASSLEGVRETQYF. DNA for the CDR3: TGTGCCAGCAGCTTGGAGGGGGTCCGGGAGACCCAGTACTTC.

The chain's CDR3 is CAWRFGGLETQYF. CDR3 nucleotides: TGTGCCTGGAGATTCGGGGGTTTAGAGACCCAGTACTTC. The chain carries TRBV30 and TRBJ2-5; D perhaps matches TRBD2 (6 bases). CDR1 and CDR2 (germline): GTSNPN, SVGIG (reference sequence). The V gene lost 3 bases and the J gene lost 4 bases, with 12 bases spanning the gap. The CDR3 consists of 13 residues.

This clonotype occurred a few times. The rearrangement uses TRBV6-5 and TRBJ2-7; D not resolved. V lost 3 bases, J lost 1 base, and 7 bases lay in between. CDR3 length: 13 residues. CDR1 and CDR2 (germline): MNHEY, SVGAGI. The CDR3 nucleotides read TGTGCCAGCAGTTATGACGGGTCCTACGAGCAGTACTTC. Its protein product is CASSYDGSYEQYF.

In this sample, this clonotype turned up a few times. V usage is TRBV5-6 and J usage is TRBJ1-1; D unresolved. The CDR3 loop spans 15 amino acids. Germline CDR1 and CDR2: SGHDT and YYEEEE. V lost 0 bases, J lost 4 bases, and 13 bases lay in between. The CDR3 is CASSLGGGFSTEAFF. The CDR3 nucleotides read TGTGCCAGCAGCTTGGGAGGCGGCTTTAGCACTGAAGCTTTCTTT.

This clonotype has only a few counts. The rearrangement uses TRBV19 and TRBJ2-2, with 8 bases lining up with TRBD1. Germline loops: CDR1 LNHDA, CDR2 SQIVND (reference sequence). V lost 4 bases to trimming and J lost 0 bases; unmatched junction nucleotides: 7. This CDR3 has 17 residues. Here the CDR3 reads CASSTGQGGTNTGELFF. The CDR3 region has the DNA TGTGCCAGTAGTACCGGACAGGGTGGCACGAACACCGGGGAGCTGTTTTTT.

J is TRBJ2-5 and V is TRBV20-1; the match to TRBD1 covers 10 bases. The CDR3 spans 15 residues. The V and J ends lost 5 bases and 1 base, in that order; junction bases with no gene match: 7. CDR1 and CDR2 from the germline V gene are DFQATT and SNEGSKA (reference sequence). Written as DNA, the CDR3 is TGCAGTGCTGACGGACAGGGGGTTTTCCAAGAGACCCAGTACTTC. Its protein is CSADGQGVFQETQYF.

The CDR3 nucleotides read TGTGCCAGCAGCTTATTGAGAAACTATGGCTACACCTTC. Its protein is CASSLLRNYGYTF. The chain carries TRBV7-2 and TRBJ1-2, with D hard to call. In germline, CDR1 is SGHTA, CDR2 FQGNSA. This CDR3 is 13 amino acids long. Trimming shortened V by 2 bases and J by 2 bases, and 6 bases separated the two germline ends.

This clonotype was observed a handful of times. The J gene is TRBJ1-6, the V gene TRBV7-9; D gene unclear. CDR3 length: 16 amino acids. Deletions cut 3 bases from V and 12 bases from J, with 21 bases between. Germline V lookup: CDR1 SEHNR, CDR2 FQNEAQ (reference sequence). In nucleotides, the CDR3 is TGTGCCAGCAGCTTTTTTCCAGAGGGTCCCCTCCAACCCCTCCACTTT. This translates into CASSFFPEGPLQPLHF.

This clonotype was detected a few times. The chain has TRBV2 and TRBJ2-1, with TRBD2 matching 8 bases. The CDR3 spans 15 residues. Per the germline V gene, CDR1 is SNHLY and CDR2 is FYNNEI. V dropped 6 bases and J dropped 8; count of bases not matched to a gene: 12. CDR3: CASRGLERGRYEQFF. In nucleotides, the CDR3 is TGTGCCAGCAGGGGCTTGGAGCGGGGGAGGTATGAGCAGTTCTTC.

This clonotype has only a few counts. The chain employs TRBV3-1 and TRBJ1-6, with D perhaps matching TRBD1 (5 bases). In germline, CDR1 is LGHDT, CDR2 YNNKEL (reference sequence). V was clipped by 0 bases and J by 7 bases, with 10 bases between them. The CDR3 has 15 residues. This CDR3 is CASSQENRWNSPLHF. DNA of the CDR3: TGTGCCAGCAGCCAAGAAAACAGGTGGAATTCACCCCTCCACTTT. Using reference TRBV3-1 and TRBJ1-6 for the parts outside the CDR3, the full variable domain is DTAVSQTPKYLVTQMGNDKSIKCEQNLGHDTMYWYKQDSKKFLKIMFSYNNKELIINETVPNRFSPKSPDKAHLNLHINSLELGDSAVYFCASSQENRWNSPLHFGNGTRLTVT.

The V call is TRBV6-4, the J call TRBJ1-1; D unresolved. The ends were cut back, 3 bases at V and 4 bases at J, with 9 bases in the middle. There are 13 residues in the CDR3. Germline V gives CDR1 MRHNA, CDR2 SNTAGT. Written as DNA, the CDR3 is TGTGCCAGCAGTGATTTCTCGGGCACTGAAGCTTTCTTT. Residues: CASSDFSGTEAFF.

This clonotype was detected only a few times. The chain joins TRBV10-3 to TRBJ2-3, with TRBD2 matching 9 bases. Germline V lookup: CDR1 ENHRY, CDR2 SYGVKD. J was trimmed by 2 bases and V by 6 bases; bases with no gene match: 3. The CDR3 contains 14 residues. The CDR3 DNA reads TGTGCCATCAGGGTAGCGGGGGACACAGATACGCAGTATTTT. Translated: CAIRVAGDTDTQYF.

J is TRBJ2-3 and V is TRBV9; 10 nucleotides agree with TRBD2. Per germline, CDR1 SGDLS and CDR2 YYNGEE. The CDR3 extends over 17 amino acids. Trimming took 3 bases from V and 2 from J; bases not matched to a gene: 9. The CDR3: CASSASGSGGATDTQYF. CDR3 nucleotides: TGTGCCAGCAGCGCCTCGGGAAGCGGGGGGGCCACAGATACGCAGTATTTT.

CDR3 nucleotides: TGCAGTGCTGTTCCGGACTCTGGGGCCAACGTCCTGACTTTC. Its protein product is CSAVPDSGANVLTF. J is TRBJ2-6 and V is TRBV20-1, with D uncertain. The germline V gene encodes CDR1 DFQATT and CDR2 SNEGSKA (reference sequence). This CDR3 comprises 14 residues. The V and J ends lost 5 bases and 0 bases respectively, with 8 bases between them.